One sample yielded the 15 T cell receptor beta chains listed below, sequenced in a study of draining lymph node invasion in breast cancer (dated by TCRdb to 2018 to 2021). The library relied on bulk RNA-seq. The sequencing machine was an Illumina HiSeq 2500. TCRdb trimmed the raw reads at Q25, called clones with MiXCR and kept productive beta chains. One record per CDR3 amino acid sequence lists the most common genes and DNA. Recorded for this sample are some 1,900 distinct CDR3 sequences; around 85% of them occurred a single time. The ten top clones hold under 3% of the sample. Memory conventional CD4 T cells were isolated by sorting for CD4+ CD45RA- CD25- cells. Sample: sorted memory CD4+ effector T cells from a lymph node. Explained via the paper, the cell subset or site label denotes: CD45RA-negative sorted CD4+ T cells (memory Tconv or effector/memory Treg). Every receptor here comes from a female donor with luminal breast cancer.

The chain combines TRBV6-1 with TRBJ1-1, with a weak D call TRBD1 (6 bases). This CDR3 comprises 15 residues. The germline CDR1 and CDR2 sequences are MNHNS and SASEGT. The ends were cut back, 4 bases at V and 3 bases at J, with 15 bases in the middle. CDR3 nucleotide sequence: TGTGCCAGCAGTGGGCTCGGGGGGCGGGACACTGAAGCTTTCTTT. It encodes CASSGLGGRDTEAFF.

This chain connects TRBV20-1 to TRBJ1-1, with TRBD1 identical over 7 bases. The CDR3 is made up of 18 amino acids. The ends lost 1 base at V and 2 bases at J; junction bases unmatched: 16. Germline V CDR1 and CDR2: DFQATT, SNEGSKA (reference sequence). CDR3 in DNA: TGCAGTGCTAGAGTGTCAGGGGGAACAGGTCCGATAAACACTGAAGCTTTCTTT. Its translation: CSARVSGGTGPINTEAFF.

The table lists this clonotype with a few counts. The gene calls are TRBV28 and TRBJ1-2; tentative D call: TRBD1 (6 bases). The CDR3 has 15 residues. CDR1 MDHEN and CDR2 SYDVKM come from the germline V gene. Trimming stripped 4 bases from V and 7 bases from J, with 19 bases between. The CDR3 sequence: CASSSPGAGVGGYTF. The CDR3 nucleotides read TGTGCCAGCAGTTCCCCAGGCGCAGGGGTAGGTGGCTACACCTTC.

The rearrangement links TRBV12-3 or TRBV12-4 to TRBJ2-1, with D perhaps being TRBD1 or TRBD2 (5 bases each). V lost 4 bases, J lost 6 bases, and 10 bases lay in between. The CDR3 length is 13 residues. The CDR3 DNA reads TGTGCCAGCAGTTCCTGGGGGTTCAATGAGCAGTTCTTC. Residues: CASSSWGFNEQFF.

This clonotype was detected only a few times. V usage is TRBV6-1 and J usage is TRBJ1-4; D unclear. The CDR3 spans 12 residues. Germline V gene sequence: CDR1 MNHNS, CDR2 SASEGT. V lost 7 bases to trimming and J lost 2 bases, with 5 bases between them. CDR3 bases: TGTGCCAGCACAACTACTAATGAAAAACTGTTTTTT. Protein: CASTTTNEKLFF.

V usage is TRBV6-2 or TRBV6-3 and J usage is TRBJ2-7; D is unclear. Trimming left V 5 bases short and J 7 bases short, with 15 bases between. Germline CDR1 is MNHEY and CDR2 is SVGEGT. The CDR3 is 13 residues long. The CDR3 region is CASSDPNLWEQYV. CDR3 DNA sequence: TGTGCCAGCAGTGACCCGAACCTCTGGGAGCAGTACGTC.

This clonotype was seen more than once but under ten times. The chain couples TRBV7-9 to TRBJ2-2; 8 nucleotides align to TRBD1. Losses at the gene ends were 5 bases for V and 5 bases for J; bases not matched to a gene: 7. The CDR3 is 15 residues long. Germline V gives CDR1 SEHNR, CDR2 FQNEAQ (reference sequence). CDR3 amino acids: CASSLDRGWTGELFF. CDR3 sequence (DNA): TGTGCCAGCAGCCTCGACAGGGGATGGACCGGGGAGCTGTTTTTT. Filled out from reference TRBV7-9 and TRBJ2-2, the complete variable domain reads DTGVSQNPRHKITKRGQNVTFRCDPISEHNRLYWYRQTLGQGPEFLTYFQNEAQLEKSRLLSDRFSAERPKGSFSTLEIQRTEQGDSAMYLCASSLDRGWTGELFFGEGSRLTVL.

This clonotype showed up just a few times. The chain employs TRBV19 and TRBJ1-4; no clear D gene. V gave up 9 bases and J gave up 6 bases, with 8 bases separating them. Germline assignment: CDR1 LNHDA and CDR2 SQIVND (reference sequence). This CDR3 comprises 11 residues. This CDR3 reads CASSEDEKLFF. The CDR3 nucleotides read TGTGCCAGCTCTGAGGATGAAAAACTGTTTTTT. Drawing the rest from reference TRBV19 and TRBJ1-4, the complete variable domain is DGGITQSPKYLFRKEGQNVTLSCEQNLNHDAMYWYRQDPGQGLRLIYYSQIVNDFQKGDIAEGYSVSREKKESFPLTVTSAQKNPTAFYLCASSEDEKLFFGSGTQLSVL.

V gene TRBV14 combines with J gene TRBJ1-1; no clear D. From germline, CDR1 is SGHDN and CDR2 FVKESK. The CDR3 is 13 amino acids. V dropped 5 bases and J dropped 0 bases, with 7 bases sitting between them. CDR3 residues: CASSGRMNTEAFF. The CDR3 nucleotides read TGTGCCAGCAGCGGTCGCATGAACACTGAAGCTTTCTTT.

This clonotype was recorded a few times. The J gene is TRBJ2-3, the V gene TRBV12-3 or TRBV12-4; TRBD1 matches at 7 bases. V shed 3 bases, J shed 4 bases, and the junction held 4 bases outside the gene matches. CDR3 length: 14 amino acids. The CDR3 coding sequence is TGTGCCAGCAGTTTTAGGCAGGGGGCAGATACGCAGTATTTT. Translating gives CASSFRQGADTQYF.

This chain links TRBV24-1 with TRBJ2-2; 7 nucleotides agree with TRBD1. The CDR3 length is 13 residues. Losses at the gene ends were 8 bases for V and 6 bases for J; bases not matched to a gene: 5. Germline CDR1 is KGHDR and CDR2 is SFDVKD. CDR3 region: CATKGGASGELFF. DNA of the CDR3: TGTGCCACCAAAGGGGGCGCGTCCGGGGAGCTGTTTTTT.

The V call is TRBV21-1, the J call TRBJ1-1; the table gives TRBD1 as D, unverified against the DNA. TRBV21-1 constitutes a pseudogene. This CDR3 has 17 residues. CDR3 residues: CASSKARPGTENTEAFF. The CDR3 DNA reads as TGTGCCAGCAGCAAAGCCAGACCCGGGACAGAGAACACTGAAGCTTTCTTT.

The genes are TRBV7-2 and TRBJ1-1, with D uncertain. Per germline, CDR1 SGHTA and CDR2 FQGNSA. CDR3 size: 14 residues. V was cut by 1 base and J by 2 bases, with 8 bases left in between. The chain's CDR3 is CASSLVPHNTEAFF. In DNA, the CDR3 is TGTGCCAGCAGCTTAGTGCCCCATAACACTGAAGCTTTCTTT. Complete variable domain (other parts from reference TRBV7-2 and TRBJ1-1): GAGVSQSPSNKVTEKGKDVELRCDPISGHTALYWYRQSLGQGLEFLIYFQGNSAPDKSGLPSDRFSAERTGGSVSTLTIQRTQQEDSAVYLCASSLVPHNTEAFFGQGTRLTVV.

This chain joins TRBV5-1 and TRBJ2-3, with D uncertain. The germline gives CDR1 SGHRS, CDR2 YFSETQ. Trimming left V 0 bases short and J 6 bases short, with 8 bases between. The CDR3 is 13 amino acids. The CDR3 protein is CASSLDQGDTQYF. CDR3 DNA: TGCGCCAGCAGCTTGGACCAAGGGGATACGCAGTATTTT. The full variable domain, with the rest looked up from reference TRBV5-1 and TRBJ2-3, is KAGVTQTPRYLIKTRGQQVTLSCSPISGHRSVSWYQQTPGQGLQFLFEYFSETQRNKGNFPGRFSGRQFSNSRSEMNVSTLELGDSALYLCASSLDQGDTQYFGPGTRLTVL.

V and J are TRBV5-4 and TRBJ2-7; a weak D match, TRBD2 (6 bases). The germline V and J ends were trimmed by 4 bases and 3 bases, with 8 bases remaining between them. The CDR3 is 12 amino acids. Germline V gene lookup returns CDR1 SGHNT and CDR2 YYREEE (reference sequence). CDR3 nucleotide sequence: TGTGCCAGCAGCGTGGAGGGCTACGAGCAGTACTTC. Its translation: CASSVEGYEQYF.